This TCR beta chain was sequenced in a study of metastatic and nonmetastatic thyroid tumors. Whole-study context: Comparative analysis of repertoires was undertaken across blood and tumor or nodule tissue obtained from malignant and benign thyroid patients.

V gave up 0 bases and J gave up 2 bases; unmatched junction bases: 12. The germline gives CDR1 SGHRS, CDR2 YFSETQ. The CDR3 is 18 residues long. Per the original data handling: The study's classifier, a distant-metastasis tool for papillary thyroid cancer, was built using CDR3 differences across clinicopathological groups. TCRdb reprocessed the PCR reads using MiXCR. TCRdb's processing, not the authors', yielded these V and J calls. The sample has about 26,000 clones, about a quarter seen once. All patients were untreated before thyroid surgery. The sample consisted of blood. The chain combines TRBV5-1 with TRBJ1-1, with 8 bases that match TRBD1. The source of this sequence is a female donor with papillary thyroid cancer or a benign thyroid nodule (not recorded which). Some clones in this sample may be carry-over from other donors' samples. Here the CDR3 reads CASSLAAGGLGINTEAFF. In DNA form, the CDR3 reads TGCGCCAGCAGCTTGGCCGCAGGGGGCCTTGGGATTAACACTGAAGCTTTCTTT.